This T cell receptor beta chain is drawn from a study of blood T cell repertoires in COVID-19. About the study: T cells, B-cell-depleted T cells, or PBMCs provided the cDNA or gDNA that served as material.

Assay: immunoSEQ multiplex PCR; the TCRdb copy retains only in-frame clones and omits some. The table shows around 160,000 clones, with roughly 84% occurring only once. Source material: PBMCs or T cells enriched from blood (not recorded which). The receptor was derived from a woman aged 45-65 years who had been exposed to COVID-19.

The CDR3 sequence: CASSLGERGTPPAEAFF. In nucleotides, the CDR3 is TGTGCCAGCAGCTTAGGTGAGCGGGGGACTCCCCCCGCTGAAGCTTTCTTT. V usage is TRBV11-3 and J usage is TRBJ1-1, with a weak D call TRBD1 (5 bases). Germline V gene sequence: CDR1 SGHNT, CDR2 YENEEA. Between the trimmed V and J ends, which lost 1 base and 6 bases, there was a span of 21 bases. The CDR3 contains 17 residues.